This T cell receptor (beta chain) stems from a study of CD8+ T cells in alopecia areata. The overall study: Patients remained on tofacitinib for 6 to 18 months and then went 6 months without it.

General observations from the study: Affected scalp, especially in alopecia totalis/universalis, had a higher clonality than normal scalp did. Patients shared TCRs less clearly than mice did, possibly owing to HLA.

The CDR3 spans 14 residues. Germline assignment: CDR1 SGHRS and CDR2 YFSETQ. V gave up 0 bases and J gave up 0 bases, with 6 bases separating them. About this clone: The antigen is not known.

PBMCs, the starting material, were the source of sorted CD4+ and CD8+ T cells. Following extraction, RNA underwent reverse transcription to cDNA, which served as the sequencing template. Here immunoSEQ multiplex PCR was the method, and the copy in TCRdb shows in-frame clones only, minus some. The sample gives roughly 170,000 clones, over 50% of which show up once; around 15% is in the top ten. Material: CD4+ T cells sorted from blood, obtained at week 0. This clonotype originated in a human donor with alopecia areata. V usage is TRBV5-1 and J usage is TRBJ2-5, with D possibly TRBD1 on 5 matching bases. This chain's CDR3 is CASSLAGYQETQYF. The DNA of the CDR3 is TGCGCCAGCAGCTTGGCAGGGTACCAAGAGACCCAGTACTTC. Together with reference TRBV5-1 and TRBJ2-5, the CDR3 gives the full variable domain: KAGVTQTPRYLIKTRGQQVTLSCSPISGHRSVSWYQQTPGQGLQFLFEYFSETQRNKGNFPGRFSGRQFSNSRSEMNVSTLELGDSALYLCASSLAGYQETQYFGPGTRLLVL.